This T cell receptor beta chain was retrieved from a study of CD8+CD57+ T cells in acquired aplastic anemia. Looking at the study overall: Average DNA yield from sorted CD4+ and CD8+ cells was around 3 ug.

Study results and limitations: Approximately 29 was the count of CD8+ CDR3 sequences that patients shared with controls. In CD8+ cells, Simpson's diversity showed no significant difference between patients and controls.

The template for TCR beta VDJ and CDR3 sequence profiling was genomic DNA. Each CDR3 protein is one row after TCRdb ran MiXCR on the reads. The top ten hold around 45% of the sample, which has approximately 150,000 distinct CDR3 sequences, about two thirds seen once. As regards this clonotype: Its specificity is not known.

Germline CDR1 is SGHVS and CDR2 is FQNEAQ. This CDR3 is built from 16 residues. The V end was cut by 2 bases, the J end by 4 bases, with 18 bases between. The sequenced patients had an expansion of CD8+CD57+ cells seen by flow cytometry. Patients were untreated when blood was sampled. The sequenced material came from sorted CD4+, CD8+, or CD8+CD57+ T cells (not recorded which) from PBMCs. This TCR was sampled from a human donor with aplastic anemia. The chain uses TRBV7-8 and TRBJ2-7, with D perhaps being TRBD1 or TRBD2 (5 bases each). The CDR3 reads CASSLTWDGDSYEQYF. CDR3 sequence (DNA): TGTGCCAGCAGCTTAACCTGGGACGGAGACTCTTACGAGCAGTACTTC.